The 26 T cell receptor beta chains listed next were all sequenced from one sample in a study of blood T cell repertoires in COVID-19. Method: immunoSEQ multiplex PCR; TCRdb's copy keeps in-frame clones and lacks some. The repertoire holds around 300,000 clones, with roughly 90% as singletons. Sequenced input: peripheral blood. The receptors originated from a woman under 40 with COVID-19, enrolled during active disease.

The chain has TRBV25-1 and TRBJ1-4; tentative D call: TRBD1 (5 bases). The V gene's germline CDR1 is MGHDK and CDR2 SYGVNS. Trimming pared 3 bases from V and 1 base from J, leaving 9 bases between. The CDR3 is 15 amino acids. The CDR3: CASSDRQRTNEKLFF. The CDR3 DNA reads as TGTGCCAGCAGTGACCGACAGAGAACTAATGAAAAACTGTTTTTT.

To note about this clone: The same CDR3 also results from other DNA sequences found in this sample. V gene TRBV27 combines with J gene TRBJ2-2, with D possibly TRBD1 on 5 matching bases. Germline loops: CDR1 MNHEY, CDR2 SMNVEV (reference sequence). V shed 3 bases and J shed 2 bases, with 10 bases lying between them. The CDR3 extends over 15 amino acids. The CDR3 protein is CASSLQGRNTGELFF. The CDR3 region has the DNA TGTGCCAGCAGTTTGCAGGGCCGTAACACCGGGGAGCTGTTTTTT.

In DNA form, the CDR3 reads TGTGCCAGCAGCCACGGACAGGGACTACCCCTCCACTTT. It yields the protein CASSHGQGLPLHF. V gene TRBV3-1 (or the pseudogene TRBV3-2) combines with J gene TRBJ1-6; the match to TRBD1 covers 8 bases. The V gene end was trimmed by 3 bases and the J gene end by 12 bases; junction bases not matched to a gene: 4. This CDR3 is 13 amino acids long. Germline V gene sequence: CDR1 LGHDT, CDR2 YNNKEL (reference sequence).

The chain joins TRBV27 to TRBJ2-3; no reliable D call. Germline V gene data show CDR1 as MNHEY and CDR2 as SMNVEV (reference sequence). CDR3 length: 15 amino acids. Trimming stripped 0 bases from V and 4 bases from J, with 11 bases between. Written as DNA, the CDR3 is TGTGCCAGCAGTTTATCTTCTTCCCAGGCAGATACGCAGTATTTT. Residues: CASSLSSSQADTQYF.

This chain connects TRBV7-8 to TRBJ2-7, with D unclear. With 5 bases removed from V and 1 base from J, the gap between germline ends came to 15 bases. CDR1 and CDR2 (germline): SGHVS, FQNEAQ. This CDR3 region has 15 residues. This CDR3 reads CASSPLDWVSYEQYF. DNA of the CDR3: TGTGCCAGCAGCCCCCTCGACTGGGTGTCCTACGAGCAGTACTTC.

V gene TRBV2 combines with J gene TRBJ1-1, with 12 positions matching TRBD1. The CDR3 is 12 amino acids. Trimming took 11 bases from V and 11 from J; bases not matched to a gene: 9. CDR1 and CDR2 from the germline V gene are SNHLY and FYNNEI. CDR3 sequence: CASSGTGGEAFF. CDR3 nucleotides: TGTGCCTCCTCCGGGACAGGGGGCGAGGCTTTCTTT.

This chain uses TRBV9 with TRBJ1-1, with D possibly being TRBD1 (6 bases). The V and J ends lost 3 bases and 8 bases respectively, with 14 bases between them. The CDR3 is 13 amino acids. The germline V gene encodes CDR1 SGDLS and CDR2 YYNGEE. The CDR3 sequence is CASSAGGRTEAFF. The CDR3 DNA is TGTGCCAGCAGCGCCGGGGGGCGGACGGAAGCTTTCTTT.

V is TRBV6-2 or TRBV6-3 and J is TRBJ1-1; a possible D gene is TRBD1 (5 bases). The germline CDR1 and CDR2 sequences are MNHEY and SVGEGT. The CDR3 totals 16 residues. Trimming pared 3 bases from V and 3 bases from J, leaving 17 bases between. The CDR3 DNA reads as TGTGCCAGCAGTTATAGGGGCAAGGCCAGGGACACTGAAGCTTTCTTT. Its protein is CASSYRGKARDTEAFF.

The chain has TRBV19 and TRBJ1-2; weak D call: TRBD1 (6 bases). Germline loops: CDR1 LNHDA, CDR2 SQIVND (reference sequence). The CDR3 has 14 residues. Trimming removed 2 bases from V and 6 bases from J, with 13 bases in between. The CDR3 reads CASSIIQGMDGYTF. The CDR3 nucleotides are TGTGCCAGTAGTATAATCCAGGGGATGGATGGCTACACCTTC.

The J gene is TRBJ2-7, the V gene TRBV13; a possible D gene is TRBD1 (5 bases). The CDR3 has 15 residues. Trimming took off 4 bases at V and 4 bases at J, with 17 bases between the two ends. Germline values: CDR1 PRHDT, CDR2 FYEKMQ (reference sequence). The CDR3 DNA reads as TGTGCCAGCAGCTCCCTTTCAGGGATGGGTTACGAGCAGTACTTC. Encoded protein: CASSSLSGMGYEQYF.

A single count supports this clone. The V call is TRBV6-1, the J call TRBJ1-1, with TRBD1 matching over 8 bases. The trim removed 2 bases at V and 0 bases at J, leaving 5 bases unmatched. The CDR3 consists of 16 residues. CDR1 and CDR2 (germline): MNHNS, SASEGT. This CDR3 reads CASSELGTGLNTEAFF. The CDR3 nucleotides are TGTGCCAGCAGTGAACTCGGGACAGGTCTGAACACTGAAGCTTTCTTT.

V gene TRBV7-9 combines with J gene TRBJ2-7; weak D call: TRBD2 (5 bases). The CDR3 is 14 amino acids. Per germline, CDR1 SEHNR and CDR2 FQNEAQ (reference sequence). The V gene lost 1 base and the J gene lost 9 bases, with 16 bases spanning the gap. The CDR3 loop reads CASSLGNDVGGQYF. The CDR3 DNA reads as TGTGCCAGCAGCTTAGGGAACGATGTAGGAGGGCAGTACTTC.

This clone appeared once. The chain carries TRBV10-3 and TRBJ1-2; no firm D call. The CDR3 has 11 amino acids. Germline lookup yields CDR1 ENHRY and CDR2 SYGVKD. Trimming left V 11 bases short and J 5 bases short, with 12 bases between. CDR3 protein: CAARSEYGYTF. The CDR3 coding sequence is TGTGCCGCGAGGTCAGAATATGGCTACACCTTC.

This clone was detected only a few times. The chain employs TRBV11-2 and TRBJ2-7, with unresolved D. This CDR3 has 13 residues. With 1 base removed from V and 0 bases from J, the gap between germline ends came to 4 bases. Germline values: CDR1 SGHAT, CDR2 FQNNGV. DNA for the CDR3: TGTGCCAGCAGCTTAGGGGCCTCCTACGAGCAGTACTTC. Its translation: CASSLGASYEQYF.

V is TRBV5-1 and J is TRBJ2-1, with TRBD2 identical over 10 bases. The germline V gene encodes CDR1 SGHRS and CDR2 YFSETQ. This CDR3 has 15 amino acids. The V and J ends lost 4 bases and 5 bases, in that order; junction bases with no gene match: 6. CDR3 DNA sequence: TGCGCCAGCAGCCCCGATCTAGCGGGAGACAATGAGCAGTTCTTC. Its protein is CASSPDLAGDNEQFF.

V gene TRBV23-1 combines with J gene TRBJ2-1; D uncertain. TRBV23-1 is labeled an ORF, and its function is uncertain. There are 10 residues in the CDR3. V was cut by 10 bases and J by 8 bases, with 9 bases left in between. The CDR3, as DNA: TGCGCCACCCCGTTCGATGAGCAGTTCTTC. Translated: CATPFDEQFF.

The chain uses TRBV7-2 and TRBJ2-1; unclear D gene. The CDR3 is made up of 13 amino acids. The V gene lost 1 base and the J gene lost 5 bases, with 6 bases spanning the gap. Germline-derived CDR1 and CDR2 are SGHTA and FQGNSA. CDR3 sequence (DNA): TGTGCCAGCAGCTTAGTCACAGACAATGAGCAGTTCTTC. As protein: CASSLVTDNEQFF.

The chain links TRBV27 to TRBJ2-7, with 9 bases fitting TRBD2. The germline gives CDR1 MNHEY, CDR2 SMNVEV (reference sequence). V was pared by 6 bases and J by 3 bases, with 12 bases of the junction left unmatched. The CDR3 consists of 16 residues. The CDR3 region is CASRTGPAGGLYEQYF. CDR3 DNA sequence: TGTGCCAGCAGAACCGGCCCAGCGGGAGGACTCTACGAGCAGTACTTC.

The rearrangement uses TRBV30 and TRBJ2-1; 13 bases fit TRBD2. The CDR3 extends over 14 amino acids. CDR1 and CDR2 from the germline V gene are GTSNPN and SVGIG (reference sequence). Unmatched junction bases numbered 5, after V lost 5 bases and J lost 7 bases. DNA of the CDR3: TGTGCCTGGTCCGGGACTAGCGGGATTAATGAGCAGTTCTTC. As protein: CAWSGTSGINEQFF.

The CDR3 loop is CASSPPPQGDGANVLTF. CDR3 in DNA: TGTGCCAGCAGCCCACCACCACAGGGAGATGGGGCCAACGTCCTGACTTTC. The chain joins TRBV7-3 to TRBJ2-6; maybe TRBD1 (6 bases). V was cut by 5 bases and J by 3 bases, with 17 bases left in between. CDR1 and CDR2 from the germline V gene are SGHTA and FQGTGA. The CDR3 consists of 17 residues.

This chain joins TRBV4-1 and TRBJ2-2; 7 bases agree with TRBD2. Germline loops: CDR1 MGHRA, CDR2 YSYEKL. The CDR3 is 14 amino acids. The J segment lost 5 bases and the V segment lost 3 bases, leaving 3 bases of the junction unmatched. CDR3 bases: TGCGCCAGCAGCCAGGGAGCGGGGACCGGGGAGCTGTTTTTT. Translation: CASSQGAGTGELFF.

This chain connects TRBV5-6 to TRBJ1-4, with TRBD1 identical over 9 bases. The CDR3 runs 16 residues. The J segment lost 11 bases and the V segment lost 4 bases, leaving 15 bases of the junction unmatched. CDR1 and CDR2 (germline): SGHDT, YYEEEE. The CDR3 reads CASSLLGQGEGDKLFF. DNA for the CDR3: TGTGCCAGCAGCCTCTTGGGACAGGGAGAAGGAGACAAACTGTTTTTT.

The V and J genes are TRBV18 and TRBJ1-2; 7 bases agree with TRBD1. V was clipped by 2 bases and J by 6 bases; unmatched bases: 3. The CDR3 is made up of 13 amino acids. Germline V gene sequence: CDR1 KGHSH, CDR2 LQKENI. In DNA, the CDR3 is TGTGCCAGCTCACCAGGGACAGAAGATGGCTACACCTTC. It yields the protein CASSPGTEDGYTF.

The chain joins TRBV6-2 or TRBV6-3 to TRBJ1-5; the D is unclear. Germline V gene lookup returns CDR1 MNHEY and CDR2 SVGEGT. The V gene lost 0 bases and the J gene lost 0 bases, with 15 bases spanning the gap. The CDR3 extends over 18 amino acids. The CDR3 nucleotides are TGTGCCAGCAGTTACTCGCCTACTTTACCCTATAGCAATCAGCCCCAGCATTTT. Translating gives CASSYSPTLPYSNQPQHF.

This clone was counted a single time. The V gene is TRBV19, the J gene TRBJ2-3; tentatively, D is TRBD1 (6 bases). V lost 5 bases to trimming and J lost 6 bases, with 18 bases between them. Germline CDR1 reads LNHDA; CDR2 reads SQIVND (reference sequence). CDR3 length: 15 amino acids. The CDR3 coding sequence is TGTGCCAGTAGTTCCGGGACAAAACCCCCGGATACGCAGTATTTT. Protein product: CASSSGTKPPDTQYF.

This clone came up once. The chain employs TRBV19 and TRBJ2-1, with D tentatively TRBD1 (5 bases). The CDR3 sequence is 16 residues long. In germline, CDR1 is LNHDA, CDR2 SQIVND (reference sequence). V shed 6 bases and J shed 0 bases, with 15 bases lying between them. The CDR3 loop reads CASRPTASSSYNEQFF. DNA for the CDR3: TGTGCCAGTAGGCCGACAGCATCTAGCTCCTACAATGAGCAGTTCTTC.